These T cell receptor beta chains were read from a single sample in a study of blood T cell repertoires in COVID-19. Produced via immunoSEQ multiplex PCR; TCRdb's table is partial and in-frame only. The table lists some 200,000 clones, roughly 87% of them singletons. The sample was PBMCs or T cells enriched from blood (not recorded which). These receptors were obtained from a man aged 25 to 40 in a cohort exposed to, infected with or recovered from COVID-19 (not recorded which). Each CDR3 is given with its conserved first and last residue. Each record gives: clone size, J gene, D gene, V gene, CDR3 protein, CDR3 DNA. D genes are given only for firm matches. Clone size is not always given. Where it is, it says once, few, many or a class for expanded clones.

>.|TRBJ2-1|.|TRBV11-2
CASSLLSHEQFF
TGTGCCAGCAGCTTACTCAGTCATGAGCAGTTCTTC
>.|TRBJ2-3|TRBD1|TRBV25-1
CASSELVGQGAADTQYF
TGTGCCAGCAGTGAATTGGTGGGGCAGGGGGCTGCAGATACGCAGTATTTT
>.|TRBJ2-1|TRBD1|TRBV14
CASSQRTGVVNNEQFF
TGTGCCAGCAGCCAGCGGACAGGGGTAGTTAACAATGAGCAGTTCTTC
>.|TRBJ2-2|.|TRBV10-3
CAISLDYNTGELFF
TGTGCCATCAGCTTGGACTACAACACCGGGGAGCTGTTTTTT
>.|TRBJ2-7|TRBD1|TRBV28
CASSTGGYYEQYF
TGTGCCAGCAGTACAGGGGGATACTACGAGCAGTACTTC
>.|TRBJ2-1|TRBD1|TRBV4-2
CASSHPRGQGAHEQFF
TGTGCCAGCAGCCACCCTCGAGGACAGGGGGCCCATGAGCAGTTCTTC
>.|TRBJ1-1|.|TRBV5-1
CASSHGDLPGAFF
TGCGCCAGCAGCCACGGGGACTTGCCCGGCGCTTTCTTT
>.|TRBJ1-1|TRBD1|TRBV27
CASSEGAPNTEAFF
TGTGCCAGCAGCGAGGGGGCCCCGAACACTGAAGCTTTCTTT
>few|TRBJ2-5|TRBD2|TRBV7-8
CASSLELAGMGETQYF
TGTGCCAGCAGCTTAGAACTAGCGGGAATGGGAGAGACCCAGTACTTC
>.|TRBJ2-7|TRBD1|TRBV11-2
CASSFRTGGIVYEQYF
TGTGCCAGCAGCTTTCGGACAGGGGGCATAGTCTACGAGCAGTACTTC
>.|TRBJ1-4|.|TRBV29-1
CSVVGPPGGTNEKLFF
TGCAGCGTTGTTGGGCCCCCCGGCGGGACTAATGAAAAACTGTTTTTT
>few|TRBJ2-7|TRBD2|TRBV19
CASSIARSGRVDEQYF
TGTGCCAGTAGTATAGCCCGAAGCGGGAGGGTCGACGAGCAGTACTTC
>.|TRBJ1-1|.|TRBV27
CASSSNRKGRDTEAFF
TGTGCCAGCAGTTCCAACAGGAAAGGACGGGACACTGAAGCTTTCTTT
>.|TRBJ2-7|TRBD2|TRBV28
CASSLGAGSGRDPREQYF
TGTGCCAGCAGTTTAGGAGCGGGTAGCGGGAGGGACCCCCGGGAGCAGTACTTC
>.|TRBJ2-2|.|TRBV27
CASSPRLVQSTGELFF
TGTGCCAGCAGTCCTAGACTAGTTCAAAGCACCGGGGAGCTGTTTTTT
>.|TRBJ1-1|TRBD1|TRBV18
CASSLGTGNTEAFF
TGTGCCAGCTCACTAGGGACAGGGAACACTGAAGCTTTCTTT
>.|TRBJ2-5|TRBD2|TRBV7-2
CASSLGSSGRAKPQETQYF
TGTGCCAGCAGCTTAGGATCTAGCGGGAGGGCAAAGCCTCAAGAGACCCAGTACTTC
>.|TRBJ1-2|.|TRBV27
CASSSAGGLRVNGYTF
TGTGCCAGCAGCTCTGCCGGGGGTCTAAGGGTCAATGGCTACACCTTC
>.|TRBJ2-1|.|TRBV11-2
CASSPRASVSSYNEQFF
TGTGCCAGCAGCCCCCGGGCTAGCGTCAGCTCCTACAATGAGCAGTTCTTC
>.|TRBJ2-3|TRBD1|TRBV5-1
CASSPTGTAPDTQYF
TGCGCCAGCAGCCCGACCGGGACAGCACCAGATACGCAGTATTTT
>.|TRBJ1-2|TRBD1|TRBV28
CASRIGTAIYGYTF
TGTGCCAGCAGAATAGGGACAGCCATCTATGGCTACACCTTC
>once|TRBJ1-5|.|TRBV6-4
CARPERPIGQYNQPQHF
TGTGCCAGACCGGAGAGGCCAATTGGACAGTACAATCAGCCCCAGCATTTT
>.|TRBJ1-2|.|TRBV27
CASSHPPRLERIYGYTF
TGTGCCAGCAGTCACCCCCCTCGACTGGAACGAATCTATGGCTACACCTTC